The 19 T cell receptor beta chains listed next were all sequenced from one sample in a study of T cells in Graves' hyperthyroidism and ophthalmopathy. RNA transcripts gave rise to amplified TCR beta CDR3 regions. A first-round RT-PCR of the TCR CDR3 used the HTBI primer set. TCRdb re-called the multiplex PCR reads through MiXCR, storing one row per CDR3 protein. The sample includes fewer than 750,000 distinct CDR3 sequences, roughly 50% of them seen just once. The sequenced sample was peripheral blood or thyroid tissue (not recorded which). The origin of the receptors is a woman younger than 35 with Graves' hyperthyroidism.

This clonotype has at least ten counts. V and J are TRBV7-9 and TRBJ1-1; no firm D call. The germline V gene encodes CDR1 SEHNR and CDR2 FQNEAQ (reference sequence). Trimming took 7 bases from V and 6 from J, leaving 9 bases between them. The CDR3 runs to 11 residues. The CDR3 spells CASNEAAEAFF. The DNA of the CDR3 is TGTGCCAGCAACGAGGCAGCTGAAGCTTTCTTT.

The rearrangement joins TRBV29-1 to TRBJ1-4, with D tentatively TRBD1 (6 bases). There are 13 residues in the CDR3. Between the trimmed V and J ends, which lost 7 bases and 10 bases, there was a span of 19 bases. Germline V lookup: CDR1 SQVTM, CDR2 ANQGSEA. The chain's CDR3 is CSAGGHRAGKLFF. CDR3 nucleotide sequence: TGCAGCGCCGGGGGCCATAGGGCCGGAAAACTGTTTTTT.

The table lists this clonotype with many counts. The chain carries TRBV12-3 or TRBV12-4 and TRBJ1-5, with 7 nucleotides matching TRBD1. V trimming: 1 base; J trimming: 2 bases; junction bases outside the gene matches: 2. There are 15 residues in the CDR3. Here the CDR3 reads CASSLEGAGNQPQHF. The CDR3 coding sequence is TGTGCCAGCAGTTTAGAGGGGGCAGGCAATCAGCCCCAGCATTTT.

About this clonotype: Germline is not matched at one junction end, which may reflect a read error. The chain employs TRBV5-4 and TRBJ2-2; D is perhaps TRBD2 (5 bases). The CDR3 runs to 13 residues. CDR1 is SGHNT and CDR2 is YYREEE in the germline V gene (reference sequence). The CDR3 is CASSTGSQREPFF. The DNA for the CDR3 is TGTGCCAGCAGCACCGGGTCCCAGAGGGAGCCGTTTTTT.

The chain is built from TRBV24-1 and TRBJ2-7; D is ambiguous. V lost 5 bases, J lost 7 bases, and 17 bases lay in between. Germline assignment: CDR1 KGHDR and CDR2 SFDVKD. This CDR3 has 14 residues. The CDR3 spells CATSVSDGWNEQYF. The CDR3 coding sequence is TGTGCCACCAGTGTCTCAGATGGGTGGAATGAGCAGTACTTC.

The chain has TRBV7-6 and TRBJ2-7, with TRBD1 as a possible D gene (5 bases). Trimming shortened V by 5 bases and J by 3 bases, and 11 bases separated the two germline ends. Germline CDR1 is SGHVS and CDR2 is FNYEAQ. The CDR3 has 13 amino acids. CDR3 region: CASSRGNNYEQYF. The CDR3 bases are TGTGCCAGCAGCAGGGGCAACAACTACGAGCAGTACTTC.

This chain links TRBV11-3 with TRBJ2-7; the match to TRBD2 covers 7 bases. There are 16 residues in the CDR3. The germline gives CDR1 SGHNT, CDR2 YENEEA. After removal of 5 bases from V and 7 bases from J, the junction contained 17 bases not matched to a gene. In DNA, the CDR3 is TGTGCCAGCAGCCCCTGGGGCGGGAGAGCTCGTAATGAGCAGTACTTC. It specifies CASSPWGGRARNEQYF.

This clonotype was seen many times. V usage is TRBV2 and J usage is TRBJ2-2, with 7 bases lining up with TRBD2. V was pared by 2 bases and J by 0 bases, with 3 bases of the junction left unmatched. Germline loops: CDR1 SNHLY, CDR2 FYNNEI. CDR3 size: 16 residues. The CDR3 sequence is CASSEFRGANTGELFF. The CDR3 nucleotides read TGTGCCAGCAGTGAATTTCGGGGGGCGAACACCGGGGAGCTGTTTTTT.

The sample holds many counts of this clonotype. The chain combines TRBV9 with TRBJ2-7, with 9 bases identical to TRBD2. V lost 0 bases, J lost 4 bases, and 11 bases stayed unmatched. Germline assignment: CDR1 SGDLS and CDR2 YYNGEE. The CDR3 spans 17 residues. The CDR3 sequence: CASSVGVGLAGTYEQYF. DNA for the CDR3: TGTGCCAGCAGCGTAGGCGTAGGGCTAGCGGGAACTTACGAGCAGTACTTC.

Many counts were recorded for this clonotype. The chain links TRBV9 to TRBJ2-2; D may be TRBD1 or TRBD2 (6 bases each). This CDR3 spans 15 amino acids. Germline V lookup: CDR1 SGDLS, CDR2 YYNGEE. The V end lost 2 bases, the J end lost 7 bases, and 15 bases lay between the germline ends. The CDR3 DNA reads as TGTGCCAGCAGCGTCCACAGGGAGGAGGTCGGGGAGCTGTTTTTT. As protein: CASSVHREEVGELFF.

This clonotype was recorded at least ten times. The CDR3 loop is CATSDQRNYGYTF. The CDR3 coding sequence is TGTGCCACCAGTGATCAACGGAACTATGGCTACACCTTC. The rearrangement uses TRBV24-1 and TRBJ1-2; no clear D. V gave up 3 bases and J gave up 2 bases, with 6 bases separating them. CDR3 length: 13 residues. Germline lookup yields CDR1 KGHDR and CDR2 SFDVKD.

Ten or more counts support this clonotype. The V and J genes are TRBV4-1 and TRBJ1-3, with 9 bases fitting TRBD1. The CDR3 runs to 16 residues. The junction had 4 bases not matched to a gene; V was cut back by 2 bases and J by 2 bases. Germline CDR1 MGHRA, CDR2 YSYEKL. The CDR3 is CASSQQGQGTGNTIYF. Written as DNA, the CDR3 is TGCGCCAGCAGCCAACAGGGACAGGGAACTGGAAACACCATATATTTT.

At least ten counts were recorded for this clonotype. The CDR3 nucleotides are TGCGCCAGCAGCTTGGCGATGGGCGTAGATGGCTACACCTTC. Translation gives CASSLAMGVDGYTF. This chain links TRBV5-1 with TRBJ1-2; D is unresolved. The CDR3 sequence is 14 residues long. CDR1 is SGHRS and CDR2 is YFSETQ in the germline V gene. V lost 0 bases, J lost 6 bases, and 12 bases lay in between. Full variable domain (missing parts from reference TRBV5-1 and TRBJ1-2): KAGVTQTPRYLIKTRGQQVTLSCSPISGHRSVSWYQQTPGQGLQFLFEYFSETQRNKGNFPGRFSGRQFSNSRSEMNVSTLELGDSALYLCASSLAMGVDGYTFGSGTRLTVV.

The CDR3 spells CASSSTSGNEAFF. CDR3 coding DNA: TGTGCCAGCAGTTCGACTAGCGGCAATGAAGCTTTCTTT. The chain links TRBV12-3 or TRBV12-4 to TRBJ1-1; no definite D call. The CDR3 is made up of 13 amino acids. The V end was cut by 4 bases, the J end by 7 bases, with 13 bases between.

In its sample, this clonotype was seen once. A junction boundary mismatches the germline segment, possibly from a read error. The chain couples TRBV24-1 to TRBJ2-5; tentatively, D is TRBD1 (5 bases). This CDR3 is built from 14 residues. Germline CDR1 and CDR2: KGHDR and SFDVKD. The DNA for the CDR3 is TGTGCCACCAGCTTAAGCAGGGATCAAGAGGCCCAGTACTTC. It encodes CATSLSRDQEAQYF.

The gene calls are TRBV11-2 and TRBJ1-4; TRBD1 agrees at 8 bases. Germline V gene sequence: CDR1 SGHAT, CDR2 FQNNGV. This CDR3 spans 18 amino acids. V was clipped by 5 bases and J by 1 base; unmatched bases: 12. CDR3: CASSHGQGRLLTNEKLFF. CDR3 nucleotide sequence: TGTGCCAGCAGCCACGGACAGGGCCGGCTTCTAACTAATGAAAAACTGTTTTTT.

In the case of this clonotype: The CDR3 does not close with the conserved phenylalanine or tryptophan, likely indicating a read error. The V gene is TRBV7-6, the J gene TRBJ2-1; D is unclear. V was clipped by 4 bases and J by 9 bases, with 13 bases between them. There are 13 residues in the CDR3. Looked up from germline, CDR1 is SGHVS and CDR2 is FNYEAQ. CDR3 amino acids: CASSSPSLGEQFL. Written as DNA, the CDR3 is TGTGCCAGCAGCTCCCCCTCACTGGGTGAGCAGTTCCTC.

Note on this clonotype: This could be a read error, since a much larger clone is one nucleotide away. This chain uses TRBV7-9 with TRBJ2-3; D is unresolved. The V and J ends lost 6 bases and 3 bases respectively, with 13 bases between them. In germline, CDR1 is SEHNR, CDR2 FQNEAQ (reference sequence). The CDR3 spans 14 residues. The CDR3 loop is CASRSIVGTDTQYF. The CDR3 DNA follows: TGTGCCAGCAGGTCTATCGTGGGGACAGATACGCAGTATTTT.

In regard to this clonotype: A read error is likely, as this CDR3 ends without the conserved phenylalanine or tryptophan. It is unclear where the CDR3 begins or ends on the DNA, so no DNA is shown, and the CDR3 is as TCRdb lists it. The V call is TRBV24-1, the J call TRBJ2-7. Ends included, the CDR3 has 8 residues. Germline loops: CDR1 KGHDR, CDR2 SFDVKD. The CDR3 loop reads CATSDLRS.